One and the same sample provided the 20 T cell receptor beta chains below, sequenced in a study of T cells after yellow fever vaccination. TCRdb called the 5' RACE reads again in MiXCR, with one record for every CDR3 protein. The profile shows some 70,000 distinct CDR3 sequences, about 6% of them singletons. The material was CD8+ T cells sorted from PBMCs, obtained about 49 days after the first yellow fever vaccination. Receptors originate from a man aged 18 to 29 who received the YFV17D yellow fever vaccine.

This clonotype was detected ten times or more. CDR3 in DNA: TGTGCCAGCAGCCAAGAATCTTCAGGGACCGGGGAGCTGTTTTTT. It encodes CASSQESSGTGELFF. V is TRBV3-1 and J is TRBJ2-2; the D gene is possibly TRBD1 (5 bases). Trimming removed 0 bases from V and 5 bases from J, with 10 bases in between. This CDR3 is built from 15 residues. In germline, CDR1 is LGHDT, CDR2 YNNKEL (reference sequence).

This clonotype turned up a few times. J is TRBJ1-3 and V is TRBV7-2; no firm D call. Trimming shortened V by 1 base and J by 2 bases, and 12 bases separated the two germline ends. This CDR3 contains 16 residues. The germline CDR1 and CDR2 sequences are SGHTA and FQGNSA. In nucleotides, the CDR3 is TGTGCCAGCAGCTTAGGACCCTTTCCCGCTGGAAACACCATATATTTT. Protein: CASSLGPFPAGNTIYF.

This clonotype was counted at least ten times. V usage is TRBV6-2 or TRBV6-3 and J usage is TRBJ2-6, with 7 positions matching TRBD1. In germline, CDR1 is MNHEY, CDR2 SVGEGT. The CDR3 runs to 21 residues. V was clipped by 5 bases and J by 0 bases; unmatched bases: 19. CDR3 protein: CASSRQIGRDRFTSGANVLTF. The CDR3 DNA reads TGTGCCAGCAGTCGCCAGATAGGCCGGGACAGATTTACCTCTGGGGCCAACGTCCTGACTTTC.

The J gene is TRBJ1-6, the V gene TRBV5-5, with a weak D call TRBD1 (5 bases). The CDR3 sequence is 15 residues long. CDR1 is SGHKS, CDR2 YYEKEE, per germline (reference sequence). The ends were cut back, 0 bases at V and 8 bases at J, with 12 bases in the middle. The DNA of the CDR3 is TGTGCCAGCAGCTTGGGTCGGGGCTCGGATTCACCCCTCCACTTT. Its protein is CASSLGRGSDSPLHF.

This clonotype came up a few times. V and J are TRBV11-2 and TRBJ2-1; 7 nucleotides agree with TRBD2. The CDR3 runs 15 residues. Per the germline V gene, CDR1 is SGHAT and CDR2 is FQNNGV. After removal of 1 base from V and 4 bases from J, the junction contained 4 bases not matched to a gene. This CDR3 reads CASSLGWGGYNEQFF. For the CDR3, the DNA is TGTGCCAGCAGCTTAGGGTGGGGAGGGTACAATGAGCAGTTCTTC.

This clonotype was counted many times. The chain uses TRBV29-1 and TRBJ1-2, with a tentative D call TRBD1 (5 bases). Germline V CDR1 and CDR2: SQVTM, ANQGSEA. The CDR3 spans 14 residues. Between the trimmed V and J ends, which lost 2 bases and 5 bases, there was a span of 15 bases. The CDR3 loop is CSVEPPGPTYGYTF. The CDR3 region has the DNA TGCAGCGTTGAACCGCCAGGGCCGACATATGGCTACACCTTC.

At least ten counts were recorded for this clonotype. CDR3 nucleotides: TGCAGTGCCAGGGGACCCGTGGGCTCCTACGAGCAGTACTTC. Translated: CSARGPVGSYEQYF. The gene calls are TRBV20-1 and TRBJ2-7; D may be TRBD1 (6 bases). Germline V gives CDR1 DFQATT, CDR2 SNEGSKA (reference sequence). The V end was cut by 6 bases, the J end by 0 bases, with 15 bases between. The CDR3 covers 14 residues.

This clonotype was recorded many times. V gene TRBV4-3 combines with J gene TRBJ1-1; 8 positions agree with TRBD1. CDR3 length: 18 amino acids. The ends lost 1 base at V and 1 base at J; junction bases unmatched: 11. The germline V gene has CDR1 LGHNA and CDR2 YSLEER. The CDR3 DNA reads as TGCGCCAGCAGCCAAGCGATTTATTCAGGGGGCACGAACACTGAAGCTTTCTTT. This codes for CASSQAIYSGGTNTEAFF.

This clonotype occurred a few times. This chain links TRBV5-4 with TRBJ2-1, with TRBD1 as a possible D gene (5 bases). V was pared by 2 bases and J by 8 bases, with 14 bases between. This CDR3 has 14 amino acids. Germline V lookup: CDR1 SGHNT, CDR2 YYREEE (reference sequence). The DNA of the CDR3 is TGTGCCAGCAGCTTCGCCAGGGTGAAAGATGAGCAGTTCTTC. Translating gives CASSFARVKDEQFF.

Regarding this clonotype: It may be a read error: a sequence one base away is much more abundant. This chain uses TRBV13 with TRBJ2-7; weak D call: TRBD1 (5 bases). Trimming cost V 5 bases and J 3 bases, with 14 bases left between them. This CDR3 region has 14 residues. Germline CDR1 reads PRHDT; CDR2 reads FYEKMQ (reference sequence). This CDR3 is CASSGTGLYYEQYF. In DNA, the CDR3 is TGTGCCAGCAGCGGCACAGGCTTATACTACGAGCAGTACTTC.

This clonotype was seen only a few times. The chain recombines TRBV5-6 with TRBJ1-5; TRBD1 matches 8 bases. The CDR3 covers 14 residues. Germline loops: CDR1 SGHDT, CDR2 YYEEEE. Trimming at V came to 1 base and at J to 8 bases, leaving 5 bases not matched to a gene. The CDR3 region has the DNA TGTGCCAGCAGCTTGCGCAGGGGGCTAGAGCCCCAGCATTTT. Its translation: CASSLRRGLEPQHF.

Worth noting for this clonotype: A much larger clonotype is one base distant, so this may be a read error. This CDR3 reads CASTMDRSSHNEQFF. DNA for the CDR3: TGTGCCAGTACTATGGACAGATCCTCCCACAATGAGCAGTTCTTC. V and J are TRBV19 and TRBJ2-1, with D perhaps TRBD1 (6 bases). CDR1 LNHDA and CDR2 SQIVND come from the germline V gene (reference sequence). CDR3 length: 15 residues.

Ten or more counts support this clonotype. This chain links TRBV4-3 with TRBJ2-3; D possibly corresponds to TRBD2 (5 bases). The CDR3 length is 20 residues. V shed 3 bases and J shed 3 bases, with 28 bases lying between them. The germline V gene has CDR1 LGHNA and CDR2 YSLEER. CDR3 amino acids: CASSQGVGSRRDGLTDTQYF. The CDR3 bases are TGCGCCAGCAGCCAGGGAGTGGGGTCCCGACGGGATGGGTTGACAGATACGCAGTATTTT.

This clonotype was found many times. The chain joins TRBV2 to TRBJ2-7; 7 bases line up with TRBD2. This CDR3 is 18 amino acids long. Looked up from germline, CDR1 is SNHLY and CDR2 is FYNNEI. V shed 6 bases and J 2 bases; nucleotides not matched to a gene: 19. The CDR3 DNA reads TGTGCCAGCAGCGACCCGACTGAAGGCGCGGGGGAGACCTACGAGCAGTACTTC. This codes for CASSDPTEGAGETYEQYF.

This clonotype was detected many times. V usage is TRBV5-1 and J usage is TRBJ2-5; D remains ambiguous. Germline CDR1 reads SGHRS; CDR2 reads YFSETQ. V was trimmed by 1 base and J by 5 bases, leaving 12 bases between them. The CDR3 sequence is 14 residues long. This CDR3 reads CASSLRELRETQYF. The CDR3 DNA reads as TGCGCCAGCAGCTTGAGAGAGCTAAGGGAGACCCAGTACTTC.

This clonotype showed up just a few times. The V call is TRBV18, the J call TRBJ1-4; D is unclear. This CDR3 has 14 amino acids. Germline loops: CDR1 KGHSH, CDR2 LQKENI. V dropped 4 bases and J dropped 5 bases, with 11 bases sitting between them. DNA for the CDR3: TGTGCCAGCTCACGGCGGAGAGAAAATGAAAAACTGTTTTTT. Residues: CASSRRRENEKLFF. The whole variable domain, remainder taken from reference TRBV18 and TRBJ1-4, is NAGVMQNPRHLVRRRGQEARLRCSPMKGHSHVYWYRQLPEEGLKFMVYLQKENIIDESGMPKERFSAEFPKEGPSILRIQQVVRGDSAAYFCASSRRRENEKLFFGSGTQLSVL.

This clonotype was detected only a few times. V is TRBV7-3 and J is TRBJ2-3; TRBD2 agrees at 7 bases. The V gene's germline CDR1 is SGHTA and CDR2 FQGTGA. The trim removed 5 bases at V and 2 bases at J, leaving 7 bases unmatched. This CDR3 has 15 residues. CDR3 nucleotides: TGTGCCAGCAGCCCCCGAGCGGGGACCACAGATACGCAGTATTTT. Translated: CASSPRAGTTDTQYF. Full variable domain (missing parts from reference TRBV7-3 and TRBJ2-3): GAGVSQTPSNKVTEKGKYVELRCDPISGHTALYWYRQSLGQGPEFLIYFQGTGAADDSGLPNDRFFAVRPEGSVSTLKIQRTERGDSAVYLCASSPRAGTTDTQYFGPGTRLTVL.

This clonotype has at least ten counts. This chain connects TRBV4-1 to TRBJ2-2; D may be TRBD1 (6 bases). With 3 bases removed from V and 2 bases from J, the gap between germline ends came to 16 bases. The CDR3 length is 17 residues. Per germline, CDR1 MGHRA and CDR2 YSYEKL. The chain's CDR3 is CASSHRTGTPNTGELFF. In nucleotides, the CDR3 is TGCGCCAGCAGCCACCGAACCGGGACACCCAACACCGGGGAGCTGTTTTTT.

This clonotype has at least ten counts. V usage is TRBV2 and J usage is TRBJ2-3, with D perhaps matching TRBD1 or TRBD2 (5 bases each). Germline V gives CDR1 SNHLY, CDR2 FYNNEI. The CDR3 extends over 13 amino acids. The V gene lost 10 bases and the J gene lost 2 bases, with 13 bases spanning the gap. CDR3 in DNA: TGTGCCACCCGGGACCGTTACACAGATACGCAGTATTTT. Residues: CATRDRYTDTQYF. The entire variable domain, with the rest obtained from reference TRBV2 and TRBJ2-3, is as follows: EPEVTQTPSHQVTQMGQEVILRCVPISNHLYFYWYRQILGQKVEFLVSFYNNEISEKSEIFDDQFSVERPDGSNFTLKIRSTKLEDSAMYFCATRDRYTDTQYFGPGTRLTVL.

The CDR3 DNA reads TGCAGCGTTGTCGGGACAGGCTCTGAAGCTTTCTTT. Translating it yields CSVVGTGSEAFF. The chain combines TRBV29-1 with TRBJ1-1; 8 bases map to TRBD1. The germline V gene has CDR1 SQVTM and CDR2 ANQGSEA. The V and J ends lost 4 bases and 6 bases, in that order; junction bases with no gene match: 4. The CDR3 covers 12 residues.